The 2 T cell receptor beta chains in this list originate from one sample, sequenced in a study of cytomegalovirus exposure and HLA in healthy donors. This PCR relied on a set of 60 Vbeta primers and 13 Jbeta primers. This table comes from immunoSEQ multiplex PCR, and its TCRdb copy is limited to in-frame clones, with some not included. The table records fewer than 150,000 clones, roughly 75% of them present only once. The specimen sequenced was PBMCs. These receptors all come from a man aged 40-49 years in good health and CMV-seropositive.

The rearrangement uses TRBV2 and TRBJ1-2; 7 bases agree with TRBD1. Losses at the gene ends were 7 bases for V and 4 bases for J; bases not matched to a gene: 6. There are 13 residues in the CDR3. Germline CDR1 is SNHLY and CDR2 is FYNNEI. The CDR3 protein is CASKRGLGYGYTF. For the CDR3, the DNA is TGTGCCAGCAAGAGGGGGCTTGGCTATGGCTACACCTTC.

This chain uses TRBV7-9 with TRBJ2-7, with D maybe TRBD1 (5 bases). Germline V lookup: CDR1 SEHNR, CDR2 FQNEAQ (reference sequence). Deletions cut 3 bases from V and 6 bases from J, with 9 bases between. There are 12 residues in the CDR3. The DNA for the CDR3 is TGTGCCAGCAGCTTCCGACAGAGCGAGCAGTACTTC. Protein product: CASSFRQSEQYF.